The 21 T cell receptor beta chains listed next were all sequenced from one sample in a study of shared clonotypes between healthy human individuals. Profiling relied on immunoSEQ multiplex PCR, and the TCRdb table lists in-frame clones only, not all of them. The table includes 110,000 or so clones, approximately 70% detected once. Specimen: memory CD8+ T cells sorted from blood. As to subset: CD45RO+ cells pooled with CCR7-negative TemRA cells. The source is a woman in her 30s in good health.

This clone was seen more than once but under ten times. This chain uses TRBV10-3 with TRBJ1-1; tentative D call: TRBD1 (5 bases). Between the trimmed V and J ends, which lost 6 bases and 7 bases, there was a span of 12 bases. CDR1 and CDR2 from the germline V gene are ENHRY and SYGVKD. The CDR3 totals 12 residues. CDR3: CAIRAPQDEAFF. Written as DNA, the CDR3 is TGTGCCATCAGGGCACCACAGGATGAAGCTTTCTTT.

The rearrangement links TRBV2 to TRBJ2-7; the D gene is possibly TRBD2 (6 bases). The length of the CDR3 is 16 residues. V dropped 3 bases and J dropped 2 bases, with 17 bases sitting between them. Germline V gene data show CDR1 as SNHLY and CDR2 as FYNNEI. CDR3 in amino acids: CASSDVSSGQAYEQYF. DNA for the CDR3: TGTGCCAGCAGTGATGTTTCCAGCGGGCAAGCCTACGAGCAGTACTTC.

CDR3 bases: TGCGCCAGCAGCCATTGGGGATTCACTGAAGCTTTCTTT. Translated: CASSHWGFTEAFF. The chain uses TRBV4-1 and TRBJ1-1; D is undetermined. V was clipped by 3 bases and J by 4 bases, with 9 bases between them. The CDR3 is 13 amino acids. The germline V gene encodes CDR1 MGHRA and CDR2 YSYEKL.

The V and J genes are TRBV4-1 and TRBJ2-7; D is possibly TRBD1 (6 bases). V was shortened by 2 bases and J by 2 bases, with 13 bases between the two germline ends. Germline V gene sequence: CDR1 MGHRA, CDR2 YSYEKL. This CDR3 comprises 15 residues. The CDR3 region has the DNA TGCGCCAGCAGCCAAAACCCGGACAGACCCTACGAGCAGTACTTC. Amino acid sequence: CASSQNPDRPYEQYF.

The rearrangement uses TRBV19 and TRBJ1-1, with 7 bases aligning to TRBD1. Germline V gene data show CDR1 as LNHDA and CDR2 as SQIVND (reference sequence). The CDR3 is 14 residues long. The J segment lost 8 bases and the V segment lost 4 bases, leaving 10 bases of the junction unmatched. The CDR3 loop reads CASSKYRGLSEAFF. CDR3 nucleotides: TGTGCCAGTAGTAAATATAGGGGGCTAAGCGAAGCTTTCTTT.

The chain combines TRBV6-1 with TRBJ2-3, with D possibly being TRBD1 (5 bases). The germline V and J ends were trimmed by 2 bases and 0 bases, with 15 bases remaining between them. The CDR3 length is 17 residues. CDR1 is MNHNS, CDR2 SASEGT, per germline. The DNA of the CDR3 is TGTGCCAGCAGTGAAAGTCTAGGGTCAGGGAGCACAGATACGCAGTATTTT. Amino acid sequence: CASSESLGSGSTDTQYF.

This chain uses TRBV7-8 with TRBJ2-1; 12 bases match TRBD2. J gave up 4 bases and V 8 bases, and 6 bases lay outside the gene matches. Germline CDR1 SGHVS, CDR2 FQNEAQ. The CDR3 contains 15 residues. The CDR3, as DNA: TGTGCCAGCCGATACCTAGCGGGAGGGTACAATGAGCAGTTCTTC. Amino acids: CASRYLAGGYNEQFF.

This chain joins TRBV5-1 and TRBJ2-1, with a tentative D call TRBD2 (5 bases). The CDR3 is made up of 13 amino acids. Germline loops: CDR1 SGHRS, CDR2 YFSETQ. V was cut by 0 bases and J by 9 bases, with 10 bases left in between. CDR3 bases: TGCGCCAGCAGCTTGGACCCCGCGGGTGAGCAGTTCTTC. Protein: CASSLDPAGEQFF.

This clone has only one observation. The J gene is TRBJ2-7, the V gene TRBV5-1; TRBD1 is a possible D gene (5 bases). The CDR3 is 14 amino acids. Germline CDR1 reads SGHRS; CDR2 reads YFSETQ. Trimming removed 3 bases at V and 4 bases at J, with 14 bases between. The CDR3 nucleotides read TGCGCCAGCAGCTCGGCCTACAGGACGTACGAGCAGTACTTC. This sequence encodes CASSSAYRTYEQYF. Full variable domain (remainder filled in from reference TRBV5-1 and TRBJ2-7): KAGVTQTPRYLIKTRGQQVTLSCSPISGHRSVSWYQQTPGQGLQFLFEYFSETQRNKGNFPGRFSGRQFSNSRSEMNVSTLELGDSALYLCASSSAYRTYEQYFGPGTRLTVT.

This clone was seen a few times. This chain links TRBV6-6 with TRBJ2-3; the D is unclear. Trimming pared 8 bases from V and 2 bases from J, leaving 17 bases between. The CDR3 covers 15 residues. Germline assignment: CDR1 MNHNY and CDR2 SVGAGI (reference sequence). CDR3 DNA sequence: TGTGCCAGCGCCCCTAGAATCAGGTTCACAGATACGCAGTATTTT. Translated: CASAPRIRFTDTQYF.

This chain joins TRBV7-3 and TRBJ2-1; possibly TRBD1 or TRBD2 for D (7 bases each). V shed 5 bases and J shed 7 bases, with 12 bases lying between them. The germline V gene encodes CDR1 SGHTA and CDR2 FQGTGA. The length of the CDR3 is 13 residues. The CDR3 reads CASSRQGGNEQFF. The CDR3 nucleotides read TGTGCCAGCAGCCGCCAGGGGGGGAATGAGCAGTTCTTC.

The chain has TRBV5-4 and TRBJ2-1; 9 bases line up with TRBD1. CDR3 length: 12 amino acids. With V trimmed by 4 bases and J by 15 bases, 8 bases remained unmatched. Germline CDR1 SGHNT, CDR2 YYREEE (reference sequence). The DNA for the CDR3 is TGTGCCAGCAGCCCAAGCGGGACAGGGCTGTTCTTC. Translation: CASSPSGTGLFF.

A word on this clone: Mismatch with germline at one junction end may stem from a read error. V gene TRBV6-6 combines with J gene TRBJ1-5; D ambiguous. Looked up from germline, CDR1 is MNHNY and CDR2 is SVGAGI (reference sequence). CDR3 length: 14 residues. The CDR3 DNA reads TGTGCCAGCAGTGACTCGACGGATAATCAGCCCCAGCATTTT. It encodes CASSDSTDNQPQHF.

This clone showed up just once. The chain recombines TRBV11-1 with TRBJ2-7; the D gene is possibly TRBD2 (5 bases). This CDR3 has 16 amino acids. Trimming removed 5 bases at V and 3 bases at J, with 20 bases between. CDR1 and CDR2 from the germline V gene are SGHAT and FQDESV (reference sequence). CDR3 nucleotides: TGTGCCAGCAGCCCTGAGGGTGGGAAATGGTTCTACGAGCAGTACTTC. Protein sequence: CASSPEGGKWFYEQYF.

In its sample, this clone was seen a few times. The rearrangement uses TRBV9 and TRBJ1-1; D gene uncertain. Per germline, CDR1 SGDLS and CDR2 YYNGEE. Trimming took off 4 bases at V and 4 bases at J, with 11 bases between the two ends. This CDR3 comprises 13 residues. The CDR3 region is CASSPTPGTEAFF. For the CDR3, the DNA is TGTGCCAGCAGCCCCACCCCCGGCACTGAAGCTTTCTTT.

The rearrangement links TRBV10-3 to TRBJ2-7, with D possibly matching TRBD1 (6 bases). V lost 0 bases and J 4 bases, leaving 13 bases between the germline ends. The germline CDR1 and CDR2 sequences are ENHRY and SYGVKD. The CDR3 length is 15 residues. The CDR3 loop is CAISESDRGGYEQYF. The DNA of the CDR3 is TGTGCCATCAGTGAGTCGGACCGAGGGGGTTACGAGCAGTACTTC.

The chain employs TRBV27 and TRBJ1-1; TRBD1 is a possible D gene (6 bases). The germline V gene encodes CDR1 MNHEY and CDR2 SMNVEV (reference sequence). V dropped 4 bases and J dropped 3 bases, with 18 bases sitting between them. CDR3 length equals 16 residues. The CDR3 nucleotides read TGTGCCAGCAGTTCACAGGGCGGGAGATGGCACACTGAAGCTTTCTTT. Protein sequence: CASSSQGGRWHTEAFF.

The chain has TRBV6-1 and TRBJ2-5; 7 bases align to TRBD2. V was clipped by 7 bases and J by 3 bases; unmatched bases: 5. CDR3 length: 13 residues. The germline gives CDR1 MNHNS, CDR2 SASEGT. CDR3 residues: CASNQLAEETQYF. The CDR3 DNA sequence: TGTGCCAGCAATCAGCTAGCGGAAGAGACCCAGTACTTC.

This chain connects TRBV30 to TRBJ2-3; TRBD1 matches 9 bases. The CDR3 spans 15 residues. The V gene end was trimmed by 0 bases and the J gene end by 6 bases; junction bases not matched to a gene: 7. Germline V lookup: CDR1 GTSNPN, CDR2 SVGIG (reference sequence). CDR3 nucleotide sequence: TGTGCCTGGAGTGTTAGGGGACAGGGAGCCGATACGCAGTATTTT. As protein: CAWSVRGQGADTQYF. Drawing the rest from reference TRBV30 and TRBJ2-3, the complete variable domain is SQTIHQWPATLVQPVGSPLSLECTVEGTSNPNLYWYRQAAGRGLQLLFYSVGIGQISSEVPQNLSASRPQDRQFILSSKKLLLSDSGFYLCAWSVRGQGADTQYFGPGTRLTVL.

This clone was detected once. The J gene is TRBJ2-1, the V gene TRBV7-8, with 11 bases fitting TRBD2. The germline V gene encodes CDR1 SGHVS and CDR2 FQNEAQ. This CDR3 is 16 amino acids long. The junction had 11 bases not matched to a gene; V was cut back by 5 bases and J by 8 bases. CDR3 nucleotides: TGTGCCAGCAGCCCTATAGCGGGAGGGCCTAGCGATGAGCAGTTCTTC. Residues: CASSPIAGGPSDEQFF.

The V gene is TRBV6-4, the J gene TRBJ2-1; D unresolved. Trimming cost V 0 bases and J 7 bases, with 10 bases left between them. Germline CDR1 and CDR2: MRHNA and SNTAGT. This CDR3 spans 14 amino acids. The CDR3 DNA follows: TGTGCCAGCAGTGACTCGAACGGTGAGAATGAGCAGTTCTTC. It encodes CASSDSNGENEQFF.